What follows describes a single T cell receptor (beta chain). The data were produced by immunoSEQ multiplex PCR, yet TCRdb's version contains in-frame clones alone and is incomplete. This sample has more than 100,000 clones, with approximately 90% found just once. The data stem from a study of cytomegalovirus exposure and HLA in healthy donors. The V and J ends lost 0 bases and 9 bases respectively, with 15 bases between them. Germline lookup yields CDR1 SGHTS and CDR2 YDEGEE. The CDR3 runs to 14 residues. The TCR originated in a young woman in good health and CMV-seropositive. Source material: PBMCs. The chain uses TRBV5-8 and TRBJ1-2; no clear D. Here the CDR3 DNA reads TGTGCCAGCAGCTTGGGAGGGCTCCGGGCGAGCTACACCTTC. Its translation: CASSLGGLRASYTF.